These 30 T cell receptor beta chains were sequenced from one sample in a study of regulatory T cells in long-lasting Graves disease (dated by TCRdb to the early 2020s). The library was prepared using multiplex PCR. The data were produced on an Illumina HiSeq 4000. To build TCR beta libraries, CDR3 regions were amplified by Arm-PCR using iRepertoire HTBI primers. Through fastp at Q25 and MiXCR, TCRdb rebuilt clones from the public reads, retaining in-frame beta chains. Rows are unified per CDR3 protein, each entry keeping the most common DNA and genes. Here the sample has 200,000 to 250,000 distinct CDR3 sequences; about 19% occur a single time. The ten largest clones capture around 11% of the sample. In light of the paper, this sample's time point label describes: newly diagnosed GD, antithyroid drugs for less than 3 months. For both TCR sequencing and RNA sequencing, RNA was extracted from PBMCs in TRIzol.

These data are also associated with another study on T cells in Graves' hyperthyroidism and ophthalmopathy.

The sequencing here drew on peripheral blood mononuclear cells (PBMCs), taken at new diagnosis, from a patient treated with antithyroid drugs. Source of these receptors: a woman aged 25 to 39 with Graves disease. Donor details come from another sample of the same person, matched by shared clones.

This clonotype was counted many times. The CDR3, as DNA: TGCAGTGCTAGAGTGCCCGGGGGCCCGGAGGGGCAGTACTTC. It specifies CSARVPGGPEGQYF. This rearrangement joins TRBV20-1 to TRBJ2-7; possibly TRBD1 or TRBD2 for D (6 bases each). Trimming removed 1 base from V and 9 bases from J, with 19 bases in between. The CDR3 totals 14 residues. Germline V gene lookup returns CDR1 DFQATT and CDR2 SNEGSKA (reference sequence).

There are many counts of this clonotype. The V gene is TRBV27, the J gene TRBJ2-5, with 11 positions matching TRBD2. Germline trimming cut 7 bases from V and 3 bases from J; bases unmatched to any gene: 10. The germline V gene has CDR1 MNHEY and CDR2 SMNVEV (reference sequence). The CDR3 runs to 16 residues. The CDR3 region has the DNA TGTGCCAGCAAGCGGGGACCGGGACTAGCGGAAGAGACCCAGTACTTC. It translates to CASKRGPGLAEETQYF.

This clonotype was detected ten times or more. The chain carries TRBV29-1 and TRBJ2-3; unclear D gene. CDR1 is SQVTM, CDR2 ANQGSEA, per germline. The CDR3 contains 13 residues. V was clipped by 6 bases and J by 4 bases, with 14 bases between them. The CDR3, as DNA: TGCAGCGTCTTCGTGGGGTTCGCAGATACGCAGTATTTT. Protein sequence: CSVFVGFADTQYF.

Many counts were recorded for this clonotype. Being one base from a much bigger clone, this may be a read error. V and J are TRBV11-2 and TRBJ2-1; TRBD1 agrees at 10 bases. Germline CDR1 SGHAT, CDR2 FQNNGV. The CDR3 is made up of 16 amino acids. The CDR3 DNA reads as TGTGCCAGCACCTTTGTGGGGACAGGGGTTCTCAATGAGCAGTCCTTC. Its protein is CASTFVGTGVLNEQSF.

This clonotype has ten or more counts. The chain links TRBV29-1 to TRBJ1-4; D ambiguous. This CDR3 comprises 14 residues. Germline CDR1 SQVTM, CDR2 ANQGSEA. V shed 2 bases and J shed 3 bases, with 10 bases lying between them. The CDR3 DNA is TGCAGCGTTGAACTGGCCCTATCTAATGAAAAACTGTTTTTT. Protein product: CSVELALSNEKLFF.

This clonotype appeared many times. CDR3 sequence reads: CSAAIGTDGSQPQHF. The CDR3 nucleotides are TGCAGTGCTGCTATTGGGACAGACGGGAGTCAGCCCCAGCATTTT. The chain joins TRBV20-1 to TRBJ1-5; the match to TRBD1 covers 7 bases. Germline lookup yields CDR1 DFQATT and CDR2 SNEGSKA (reference sequence). The CDR3 has 15 residues. V shed 5 bases, J shed 6 bases, and the junction held 13 bases outside the gene matches.

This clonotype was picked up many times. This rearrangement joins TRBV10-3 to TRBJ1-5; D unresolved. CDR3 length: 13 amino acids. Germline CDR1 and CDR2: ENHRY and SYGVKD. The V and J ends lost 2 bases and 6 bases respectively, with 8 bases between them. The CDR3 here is CAISEGLGQPQHF. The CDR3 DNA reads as TGTGCCATCAGTGAGGGACTTGGTCAGCCCCAGCATTTT.

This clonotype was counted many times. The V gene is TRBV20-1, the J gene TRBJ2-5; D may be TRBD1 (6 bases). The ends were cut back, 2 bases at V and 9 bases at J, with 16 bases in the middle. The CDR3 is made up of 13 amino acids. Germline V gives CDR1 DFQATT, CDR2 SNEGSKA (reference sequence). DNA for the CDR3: TGCAGTGCTAGATCTTACAGGGAAGGGGCCCAGTACTTC. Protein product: CSARSYREGAQYF.

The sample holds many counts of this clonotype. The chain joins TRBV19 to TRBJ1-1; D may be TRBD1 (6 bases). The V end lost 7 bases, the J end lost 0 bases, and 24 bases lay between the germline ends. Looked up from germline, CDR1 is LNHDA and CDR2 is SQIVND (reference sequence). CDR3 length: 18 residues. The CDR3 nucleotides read TGTGCCAGTACCCCGAGGGGGGGACTTGGTAGGATGAACACTGAAGCTTTCTTT. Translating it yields CASTPRGGLGRMNTEAFF.

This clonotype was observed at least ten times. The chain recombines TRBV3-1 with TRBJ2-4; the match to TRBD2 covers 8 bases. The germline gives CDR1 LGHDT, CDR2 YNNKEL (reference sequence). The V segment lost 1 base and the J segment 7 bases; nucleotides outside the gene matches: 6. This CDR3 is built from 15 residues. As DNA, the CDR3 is TGTGCCAGCAGCCAAGGACGGGGGGGCGGGAACATTCAGTACTTC. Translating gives CASSQGRGGGNIQYF.

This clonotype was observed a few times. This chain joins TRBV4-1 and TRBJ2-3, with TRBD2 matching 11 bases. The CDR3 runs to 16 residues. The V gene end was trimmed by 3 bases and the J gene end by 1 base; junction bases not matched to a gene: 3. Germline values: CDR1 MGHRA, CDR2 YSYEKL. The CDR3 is CASSQLAGGGTDTQYF. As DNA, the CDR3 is TGCGCCAGCAGCCAGCTAGCGGGAGGTGGCACAGATACGCAGTATTTT.

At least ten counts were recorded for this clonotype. CDR3 in amino acids: CASSLSLAAFF. The CDR3 DNA reads TGTGCCAGCAGCTTATCCCTTGCGGCTTTCTTT. The chain uses TRBV11-2 and TRBJ1-1; D not certain. V lost 2 bases to trimming and J lost 11 bases, with 9 bases between them. Germline V CDR1 and CDR2: SGHAT, FQNNGV. This CDR3 spans 11 amino acids.

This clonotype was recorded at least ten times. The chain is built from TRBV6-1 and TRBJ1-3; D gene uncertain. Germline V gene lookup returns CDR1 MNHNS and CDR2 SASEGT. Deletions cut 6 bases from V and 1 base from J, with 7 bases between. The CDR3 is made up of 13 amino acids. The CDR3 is CASRAESGNTIYF. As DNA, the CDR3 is TGTGCCAGCAGAGCCGAATCTGGAAACACCATATATTTT.

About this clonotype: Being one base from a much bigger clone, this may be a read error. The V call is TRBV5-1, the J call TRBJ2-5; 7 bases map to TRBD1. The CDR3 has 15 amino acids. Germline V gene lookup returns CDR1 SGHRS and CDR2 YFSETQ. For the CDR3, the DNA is TGCGCCAACAGCCCACAGGGGCGGAACCAAGAGACCCAGTACTTC. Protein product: CANSPQGRNQETQYF.

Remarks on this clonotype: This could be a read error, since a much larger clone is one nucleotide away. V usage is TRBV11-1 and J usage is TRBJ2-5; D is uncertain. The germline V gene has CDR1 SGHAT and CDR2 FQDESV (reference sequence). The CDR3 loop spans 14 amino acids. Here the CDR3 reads CASSLLGRRETHYF. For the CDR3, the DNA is TGTGCCAGCAGCCTCCTCGGCAGGCGAGAGACCCACTACTTC.

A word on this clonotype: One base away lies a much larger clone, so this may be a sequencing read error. The DNA for the CDR3 is TGTGCCAGCAGCCCGAGCGGGGGCCTCAGGAACACTGAAGCTTTCTTT. Encoded protein: CASSPSGGLRNTEAFF. This chain joins TRBV9 and TRBJ1-1, with D tentatively TRBD1 (6 bases). The CDR3 spans 16 residues. V lost 4 bases and J 1 base, leaving 17 bases between the germline ends. The germline V gene encodes CDR1 SGDLS and CDR2 YYNGEE.

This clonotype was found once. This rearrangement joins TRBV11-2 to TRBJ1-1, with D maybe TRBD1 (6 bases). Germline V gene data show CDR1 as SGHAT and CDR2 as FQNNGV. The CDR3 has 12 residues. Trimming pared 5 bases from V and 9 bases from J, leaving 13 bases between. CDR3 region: CASSPSGQKAFF. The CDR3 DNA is TGTGCCAGCAGCCCCTCCGGACAGAAAGCTTTCTTT.

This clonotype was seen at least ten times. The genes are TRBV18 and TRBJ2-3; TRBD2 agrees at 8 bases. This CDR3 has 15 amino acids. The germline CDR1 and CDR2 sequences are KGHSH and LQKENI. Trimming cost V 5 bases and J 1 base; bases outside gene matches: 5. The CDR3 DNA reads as TGTGCCAGCTCAGGAGCGGGAGTTGGCACAGATACGCAGTATTTT. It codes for CASSGAGVGTDTQYF.

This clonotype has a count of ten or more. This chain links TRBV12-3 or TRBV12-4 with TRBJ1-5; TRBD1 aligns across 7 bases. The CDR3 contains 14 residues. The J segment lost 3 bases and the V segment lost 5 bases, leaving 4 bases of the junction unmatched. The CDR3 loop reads CASSPGQTNQPQHF. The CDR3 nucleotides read TGTGCCAGCAGTCCGGGACAGACCAATCAGCCCCAGCATTTT.

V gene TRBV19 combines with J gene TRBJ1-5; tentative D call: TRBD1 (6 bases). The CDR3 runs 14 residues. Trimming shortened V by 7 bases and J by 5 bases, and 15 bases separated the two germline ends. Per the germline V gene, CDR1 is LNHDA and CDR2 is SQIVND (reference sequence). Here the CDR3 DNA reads TGTGCCAGTAAGGTCCAGGGGTCCCATCAGCCCCAGCATTTT. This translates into CASKVQGSHQPQHF.

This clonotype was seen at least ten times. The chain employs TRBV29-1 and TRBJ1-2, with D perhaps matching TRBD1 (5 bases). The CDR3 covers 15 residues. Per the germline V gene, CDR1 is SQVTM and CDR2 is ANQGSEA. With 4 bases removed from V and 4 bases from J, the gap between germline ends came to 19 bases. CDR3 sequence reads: CSVATEGRWVYGYTF. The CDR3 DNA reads TGCAGCGTTGCGACGGAGGGACGGTGGGTCTATGGCTACACCTTC.

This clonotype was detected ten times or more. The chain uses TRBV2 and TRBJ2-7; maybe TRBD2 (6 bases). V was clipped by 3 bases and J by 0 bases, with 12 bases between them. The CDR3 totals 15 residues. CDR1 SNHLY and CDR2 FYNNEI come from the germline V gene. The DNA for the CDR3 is TGTGCCAGCAGTGACTTTAGCGGCCTCTCCTACGAGCAGTACTTC. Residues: CASSDFSGLSYEQYF.

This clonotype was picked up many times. CDR3 region: CASRSGQKETQYF. For the CDR3, the DNA is TGTGCCAGCAGATCTGGACAGAAAGAGACCCAGTACTTC. This chain uses TRBV11-2 with TRBJ2-5, with D tentatively TRBD1 (6 bases). This CDR3 has 13 amino acids. Trimming took off 6 bases at V and 3 bases at J, with 11 bases between the two ends. Per the germline V gene, CDR1 is SGHAT and CDR2 is FQNNGV.

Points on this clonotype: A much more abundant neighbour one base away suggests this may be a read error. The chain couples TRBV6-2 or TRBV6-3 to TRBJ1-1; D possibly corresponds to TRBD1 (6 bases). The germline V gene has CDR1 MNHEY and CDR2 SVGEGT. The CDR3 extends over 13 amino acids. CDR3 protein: CASSYRGNTEASF. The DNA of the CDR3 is TGTGCCAGCAGTTACAGGGGGAACACTGAAGCTTCCTTT.

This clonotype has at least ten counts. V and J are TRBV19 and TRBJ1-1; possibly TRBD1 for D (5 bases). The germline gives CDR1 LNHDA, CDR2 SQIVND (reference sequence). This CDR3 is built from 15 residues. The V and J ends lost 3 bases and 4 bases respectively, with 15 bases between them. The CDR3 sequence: CASSIQPPGTTEAFF. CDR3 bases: TGTGCCAGTAGTATCCAACCCCCAGGGACCACTGAAGCTTTCTTT. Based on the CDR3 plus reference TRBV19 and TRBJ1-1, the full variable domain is DGGITQSPKYLFRKEGQNVTLSCEQNLNHDAMYWYRQDPGQGLRLIYYSQIVNDFQKGDIAEGYSVSREKKESFPLTVTSAQKNPTAFYLCASSIQPPGTTEAFFGQGTRLTVV.

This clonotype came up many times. CDR3 DNA sequence: TGTGCCAGTAGTAGGCAGGGGGGGACGCATACGCAGTATTTT. It specifies CASSRQGGTHTQYF. The V call is TRBV19, the J call TRBJ2-3; D may be TRBD1 or TRBD2 (7 bases each). V lost 4 bases and J 7 bases, leaving 15 bases between the germline ends. Germline-derived CDR1 and CDR2 are LNHDA and SQIVND (reference sequence). CDR3 size: 14 residues.

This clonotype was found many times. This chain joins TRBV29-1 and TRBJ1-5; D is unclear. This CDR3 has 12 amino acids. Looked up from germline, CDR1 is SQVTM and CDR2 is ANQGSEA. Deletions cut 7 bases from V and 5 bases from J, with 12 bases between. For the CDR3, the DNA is TGCAGCGCCCGAATGGGTGATCAGCCCCAGCATTTT. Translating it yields CSARMGDQPQHF.

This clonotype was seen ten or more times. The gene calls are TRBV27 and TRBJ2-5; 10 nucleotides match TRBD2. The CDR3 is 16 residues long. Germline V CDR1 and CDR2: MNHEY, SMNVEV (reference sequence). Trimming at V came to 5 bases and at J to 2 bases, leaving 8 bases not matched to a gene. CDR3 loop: CASSQLAGLAQETQYF. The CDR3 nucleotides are TGTGCCAGCAGTCAACTAGCGGGGCTTGCTCAAGAGACCCAGTACTTC.

The CDR3 loop is CASINRTQLRAEAFF. The CDR3 bases are TGTGCCAGCATTAATCGGACGCAGCTTCGGGCTGAAGCTTTCTTT. The chain combines TRBV19 with TRBJ1-1; the D is unclear. CDR1 and CDR2 (germline): LNHDA, SQIVND (reference sequence). This CDR3 has 15 amino acids. V lost 9 bases and J lost 6, with 23 bases in between.

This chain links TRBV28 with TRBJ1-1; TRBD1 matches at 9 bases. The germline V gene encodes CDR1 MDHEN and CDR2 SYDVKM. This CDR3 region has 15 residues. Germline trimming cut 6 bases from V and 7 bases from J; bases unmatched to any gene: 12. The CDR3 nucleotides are TGTGCCAGCAGCGCCACCGGGACAGGGCGGGTTGAAGCTTTCTTT. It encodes CASSATGTGRVEAFF.